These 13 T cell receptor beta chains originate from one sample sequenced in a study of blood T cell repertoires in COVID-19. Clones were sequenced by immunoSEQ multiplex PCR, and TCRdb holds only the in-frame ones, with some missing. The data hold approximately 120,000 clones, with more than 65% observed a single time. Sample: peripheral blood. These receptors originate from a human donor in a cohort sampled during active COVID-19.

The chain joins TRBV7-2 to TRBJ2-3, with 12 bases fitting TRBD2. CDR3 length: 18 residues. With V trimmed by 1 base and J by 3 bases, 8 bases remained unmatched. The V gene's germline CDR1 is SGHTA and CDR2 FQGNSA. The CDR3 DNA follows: TGTGCCAGCAGCTTAGTATTCTTGACTAGCGGGAGAACAGATACGCAGTATTTT. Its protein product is CASSLVFLTSGRTDTQYF. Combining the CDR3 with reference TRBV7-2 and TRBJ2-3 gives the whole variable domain GAGVSQSPSNKVTEKGKDVELRCDPISGHTALYWYRQSLGQGLEFLIYFQGNSAPDKSGLPSDRFSAERTGGSVSTLTIQRTQQEDSAVYLCASSLVFLTSGRTDTQYFGPGTRLTVL.

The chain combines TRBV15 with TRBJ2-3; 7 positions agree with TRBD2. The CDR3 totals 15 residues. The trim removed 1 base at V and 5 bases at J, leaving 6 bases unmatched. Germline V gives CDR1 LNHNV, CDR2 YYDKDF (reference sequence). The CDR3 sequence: CATSRAGRAVDTQYF. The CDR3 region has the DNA TGTGCCACCAGCAGAGCGGGGAGGGCCGTAGATACGCAGTATTTT.

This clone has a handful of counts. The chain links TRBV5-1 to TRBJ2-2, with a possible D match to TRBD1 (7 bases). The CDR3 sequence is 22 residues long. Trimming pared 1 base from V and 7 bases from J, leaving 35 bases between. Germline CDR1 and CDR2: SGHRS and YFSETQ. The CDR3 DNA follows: TGCGCCAGCAGCTTGACGGACCTTGGTCGCTATAGGGACAGCCGGGGAGGCGGGGAGCTGTTTTTT. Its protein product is CASSLTDLGRYRDSRGGGELFF.

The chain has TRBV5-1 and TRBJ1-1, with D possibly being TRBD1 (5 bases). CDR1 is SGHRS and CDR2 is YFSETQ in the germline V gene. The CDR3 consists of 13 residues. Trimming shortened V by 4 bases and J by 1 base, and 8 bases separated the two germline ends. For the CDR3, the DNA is TGCGCCAGCAGCACCGGACAGAACACTGAAGCTTTCTTT. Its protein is CASSTGQNTEAFF.

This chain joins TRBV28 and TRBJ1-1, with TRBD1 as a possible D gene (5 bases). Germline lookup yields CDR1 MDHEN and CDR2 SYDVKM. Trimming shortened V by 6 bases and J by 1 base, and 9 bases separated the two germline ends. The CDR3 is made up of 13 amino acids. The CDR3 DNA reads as TGTGCCAGCAGATCTCAGGGGAACACTGAAGCTTTCTTT. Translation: CASRSQGNTEAFF. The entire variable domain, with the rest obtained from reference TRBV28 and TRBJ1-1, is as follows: DVKVTQSSRYLVKRTGEKVFLECVQDMDHENMFWYRQDPGLGLRLIYFSYDVKMKEKGDIPEGYSVSREKKERFSLILESASTNQTSMYLCASRSQGNTEAFFGQGTRLTVV.

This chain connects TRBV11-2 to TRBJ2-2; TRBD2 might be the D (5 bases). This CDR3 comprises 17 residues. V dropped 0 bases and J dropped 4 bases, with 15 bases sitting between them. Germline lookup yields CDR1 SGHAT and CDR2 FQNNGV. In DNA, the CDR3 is TGTGCCAGCAGCTTAGATCAACTAGTTGGATTCACCGGGGAGCTGTTTTTT. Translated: CASSLDQLVGFTGELFF.

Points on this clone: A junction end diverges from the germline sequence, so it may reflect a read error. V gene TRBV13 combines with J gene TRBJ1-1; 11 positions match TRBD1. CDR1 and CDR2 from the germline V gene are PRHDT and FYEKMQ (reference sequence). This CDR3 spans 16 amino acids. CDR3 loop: CANSLVRDRGDTEAFF. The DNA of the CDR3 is TGTGCCAACAGCTTAGTCCGGGACAGGGGGGACACTGAAGCTTTCTTT.

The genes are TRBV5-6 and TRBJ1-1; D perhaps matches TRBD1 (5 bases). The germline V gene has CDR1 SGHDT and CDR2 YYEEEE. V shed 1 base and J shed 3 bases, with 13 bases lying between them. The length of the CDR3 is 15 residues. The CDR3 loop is CASSLKERGYTEAFF. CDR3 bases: TGTGCCAGCAGCTTGAAGGAACGGGGGTACACTGAAGCTTTCTTT.

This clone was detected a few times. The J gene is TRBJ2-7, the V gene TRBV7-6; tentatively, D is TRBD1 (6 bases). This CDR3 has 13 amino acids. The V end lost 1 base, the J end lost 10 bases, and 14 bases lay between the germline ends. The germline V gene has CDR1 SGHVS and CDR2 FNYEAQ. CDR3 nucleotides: TGTGCCAGCAGCTTAGAATATTCCGGGACACAGTACTTC. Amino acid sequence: CASSLEYSGTQYF.

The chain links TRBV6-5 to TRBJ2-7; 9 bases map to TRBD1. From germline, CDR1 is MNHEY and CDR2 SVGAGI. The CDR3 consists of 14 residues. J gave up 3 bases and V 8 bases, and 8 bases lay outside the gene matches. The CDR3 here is CASRRTGAHYEQYF. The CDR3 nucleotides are TGTGCCAGCCGGAGGACAGGGGCCCACTACGAGCAGTACTTC.

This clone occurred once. Written as DNA, the CDR3 is TGTGCCAGCAGACCGGGACATACCTCCTACGAGCAGTACTTC. Protein sequence: CASRPGHTSYEQYF. The rearrangement joins TRBV6-4 to TRBJ2-7; D may be TRBD1 (6 bases). The V end lost 6 bases, the J end lost 0 bases, and 12 bases lay between the germline ends. CDR1 is MRHNA, CDR2 SNTAGT, per germline. This CDR3 region has 14 residues.

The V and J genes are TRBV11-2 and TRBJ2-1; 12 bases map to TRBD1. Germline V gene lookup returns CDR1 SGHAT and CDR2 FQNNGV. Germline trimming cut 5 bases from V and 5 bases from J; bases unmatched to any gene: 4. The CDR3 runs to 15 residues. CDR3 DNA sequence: TGTGCCAGCAGCATCGGGACAGGGGGCCACAATGAGCAGTTCTTC. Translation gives CASSIGTGGHNEQFF.

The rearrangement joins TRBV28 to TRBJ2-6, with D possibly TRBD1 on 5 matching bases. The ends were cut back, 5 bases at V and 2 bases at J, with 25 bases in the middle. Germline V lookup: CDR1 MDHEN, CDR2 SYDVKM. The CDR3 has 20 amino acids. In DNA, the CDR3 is TGTGCCAGCAGTCCGAGGTTCGGGCAGGGAAGATCGGCTGGGGCCAACGTCCTGACTTTC. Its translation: CASSPRFGQGRSAGANVLTF.